Listed here are 21 T cell receptor beta chains from one sample, sequenced in a study of cytomegalovirus exposure and HLA in healthy donors. Both 60 Vbeta primers and 13 Jbeta primers went into the PCR. Assay used: immunoSEQ multiplex PCR; TCRdb lists only in-frame clones, some missing. This sample has about 300,000 clones; approximately 90% occur once, and the top ten carry 3.5% to 4%. Sample: PBMCs. These receptors were taken from a man between 40 and 49 years old in good health and CMV-seropositive.

This rearrangement joins TRBV5-1 to TRBJ2-1, with 8 bases that match TRBD2. With V trimmed by 0 bases and J by 15 bases, 11 bases remained unmatched. This CDR3 has 14 amino acids. Germline lookup yields CDR1 SGHRS and CDR2 YFSETQ. The CDR3 here is CASSLGIEAGGGFF. In DNA form, the CDR3 reads TGCGCCAGCAGCTTGGGAATTGAGGCGGGAGGAGGGTTCTTC.

The rearrangement links TRBV5-5 to TRBJ1-5; D might be TRBD1 (6 bases). V gave up 0 bases and J gave up 10 bases, with 11 bases separating them. Germline V lookup: CDR1 SGHKS, CDR2 YYEKEE (reference sequence). The CDR3 is made up of 13 amino acids. CDR3 DNA sequence: TGTGCCAGCAGCTTGGGGACAGTTGGCCCCCAGCATTTT. Translation gives CASSLGTVGPQHF. The variable domain in full, completed from reference TRBV5-5 and TRBJ1-5, reads DAGVTQSPTHLIKTRGQQVTLRCSPISGHKSVSWYQQVLGQGPQFIFQYYEKEERGRGNFPDRFSARQFPNYSSELNVNALLLGDSALYLCASSLGTVGPQHFGDGTRLSIL.

The rearrangement uses TRBV7-9 and TRBJ1-2, with D hard to call. V dropped 1 base and J dropped 4 bases, with 4 bases sitting between them. This CDR3 region has 12 residues. Germline V gene sequence: CDR1 SEHNR, CDR2 FQNEAQ (reference sequence). The CDR3 DNA reads as TGTGCCAGCAGCTTAGATCTCTATGGCTACACCTTC. Amino acid sequence: CASSLDLYGYTF.

CDR3 nucleotide sequence: TGTGCCAGCAGTGAATACGCCGGGAGAGGAACCGGGGAGCTGTTTTTT. It encodes CASSEYAGRGTGELFF. This chain uses TRBV25-1 with TRBJ2-2; D is possibly TRBD2 (6 bases). This CDR3 has 16 amino acids. The germline gives CDR1 MGHDK, CDR2 SYGVNS. V was shortened by 0 bases and J by 5 bases, with 13 bases between the two germline ends.

On this clone: The same CDR3 arises from other DNA sequences in this sample as well. This chain links TRBV4-1 with TRBJ1-5, with a weak D call TRBD1 (5 bases). Germline CDR1 and CDR2: MGHRA and YSYEKL. The CDR3 contains 16 residues. V dropped 1 base and J dropped 0 bases, with 10 bases sitting between them. CDR3 bases: TGCGCCAGCAGCCAAGCACAAGGGGTTAGCAATCAGCCCCAGCATTTT. Encoded protein: CASSQAQGVSNQPQHF.

This rearrangement joins TRBV6-1 to TRBJ1-5, with D unresolved. CDR3 length: 15 amino acids. V was cut by 5 bases and J by 1 base, with 12 bases left in between. The germline CDR1 and CDR2 sequences are MNHNS and SASEGT. CDR3 sequence: CASSRGVVSNQPQHF. CDR3 coding DNA: TGTGCCAGCAGTAGAGGAGTAGTGAGCAATCAGCCCCAGCATTTT.

The chain employs TRBV30 and TRBJ2-2; 7 nucleotides align to TRBD2. The V and J ends lost 2 bases and 7 bases, in that order; junction bases with no gene match: 7. From germline, CDR1 is GTSNPN and CDR2 SVGIG (reference sequence). The CDR3 totals 14 residues. This chain's CDR3 is CAWSYLSSGGELFF. Written as DNA, the CDR3 is TGTGCCTGGAGTTACCTATCTAGCGGCGGGGAGCTGTTTTTT. Based on the CDR3 plus reference TRBV30 and TRBJ2-2, the full variable domain is SQTIHQWPATLVQPVGSPLSLECTVEGTSNPNLYWYRQAAGRGLQLLFYSVGIGQISSEVPQNLSASRPQDRQFILSSKKLLLSDSGFYLCAWSYLSSGGELFFGEGSRLTVL.

This clone was observed a handful of times. The J gene is TRBJ1-1, the V gene TRBV28, with unresolved D. CDR1 is MDHEN, CDR2 SYDVKM, per germline. The CDR3 is 14 residues long. Trimming removed 4 bases from V and 3 bases from J, with 12 bases in between. The chain's CDR3 is CASSSTVMDTEAFF. The DNA of the CDR3 is TGTGCCAGCAGTTCTACAGTCATGGACACTGAAGCTTTCTTT.

The V and J genes are TRBV28 and TRBJ2-4, with a weak D call TRBD2 (6 bases). Trimming shortened V by 3 bases and J by 4 bases, and 16 bases separated the two germline ends. CDR1 is MDHEN and CDR2 is SYDVKM in the germline V gene. This CDR3 has 16 amino acids. The CDR3 sequence: CASSFSTSGYKNIQYF. Written as DNA, the CDR3 is TGTGCCAGCAGTTTTTCGACTAGTGGATATAAAAACATTCAGTACTTC.

The chain uses TRBV7-3 and TRBJ2-3; 14 nucleotides agree with TRBD2. This CDR3 spans 18 amino acids. Looked up from germline, CDR1 is SGHTA and CDR2 is FQGTGA. V lost 2 bases, J lost 4 bases, and 8 bases stayed unmatched. The CDR3 sequence: CASSLVGLAGDLADTQYF. As DNA, the CDR3 is TGTGCCAGCAGCTTAGTGGGACTAGCGGGAGATCTGGCAGATACGCAGTATTTT.

The chain recombines TRBV19 with TRBJ2-3, with D perhaps TRBD1 (6 bases). V was cut by 6 bases and J by 2 bases, with 18 bases left in between. The CDR3 totals 16 residues. CDR1 is LNHDA and CDR2 is SQIVND in the germline V gene (reference sequence). The CDR3 DNA reads as TGTGCCAGTAGGAAAACCGGGACAAAATCCACAGATACGCAGTATTTT. Translated: CASRKTGTKSTDTQYF.

The gene calls are TRBV30 and TRBJ2-7; 8 nucleotides align to TRBD1. The CDR3 runs 13 residues. From germline, CDR1 is GTSNPN and CDR2 SVGIG (reference sequence). J was trimmed by 3 bases and V by 5 bases; bases with no gene match: 6. The CDR3 DNA reads as TGTGCCTGGGACCGGGACAGGCTCTACGAGCAGTACTTC. Translating it yields CAWDRDRLYEQYF.

J is TRBJ2-7 and V is TRBV19, with a tentative D call TRBD2 (6 bases). The CDR3 is 13 residues long. Trimming took 5 bases from V and 6 from J, leaving 14 bases between them. Germline CDR1 is LNHDA and CDR2 is SQIVND (reference sequence). The DNA of the CDR3 is TGTGCCAGTAGTGAGGGACTTATTTCCGAGCAGTACTTC. The encoded protein is CASSEGLISEQYF.

This clone was seen only a few times. This rearrangement joins TRBV6-6 to TRBJ2-5, with TRBD2 matching 13 bases. Germline V gene lookup returns CDR1 MNHNY and CDR2 SVGAGI (reference sequence). The CDR3 has 15 residues. The V segment lost 5 bases and the J segment 4 bases; nucleotides outside the gene matches: 4. CDR3 region: CASSPGLAGVETQYF. The CDR3 region has the DNA TGTGCCAGCAGTCCAGGACTAGCGGGAGTAGAGACCCAGTACTTC.

This clone has only a few counts. The V and J genes are TRBV6-1 and TRBJ1-3; possible D gene TRBD1, 5 bases. CDR1 and CDR2 (germline): MNHNS, SASEGT. CDR3 length equals 14 residues. Trimming took off 7 bases at V and 0 bases at J, with 10 bases between the two ends. In DNA, the CDR3 is TGTGCCAGCACAACAGGAAACTCTGGAAACACCATATATTTT. Encoded protein: CASTTGNSGNTIYF.

The chain couples TRBV6-5 to TRBJ1-4; D perhaps matches TRBD1 (6 bases). V lost 6 bases, J lost 1 base, and 12 bases lay in between. Germline-derived CDR1 and CDR2 are MNHEY and SVGAGI. CDR3 length equals 15 residues. CDR3 amino acids: CASRTRTETNEKLFF. Here the CDR3 DNA reads TGTGCCAGCAGAACCCGGACAGAAACTAATGAAAAACTGTTTTTT.

Turning to this clone: The junction departs from the called germline gene at one end, perhaps through a read error. V gene TRBV7-9 combines with J gene TRBJ1-1; 9 bases map to TRBD1. This CDR3 has 15 amino acids. The germline V gene has CDR1 SEHNR and CDR2 FQNEAQ (reference sequence). CDR3 in amino acids: CSSSLAWTGDREAFF. The CDR3 bases are TGTTCCAGCAGCTTAGCGTGGACAGGGGATAGGGAAGCTTTCTTT.

The rearrangement links TRBV25-1 to TRBJ2-2, with TRBD1 as a possible D gene (5 bases). CDR1 is MGHDK and CDR2 is SYGVNS in the germline V gene. V was shortened by 5 bases and J by 2 bases, with 15 bases between the two germline ends. The CDR3 covers 16 residues. The chain's CDR3 is CASSPRAGKNTGELFF. Written as DNA, the CDR3 is TGTGCCAGCAGTCCCCGGGCAGGGAAAAACACCGGGGAGCTGTTTTTT.

This chain uses TRBV13 with TRBJ1-1; weak D call: TRBD1 (6 bases). Per germline, CDR1 PRHDT and CDR2 FYEKMQ (reference sequence). This CDR3 has 14 amino acids. V lost 0 bases, J lost 4 bases, and 9 bases lay in between. The CDR3 loop reads CASSLGRGPTEAFF. The DNA of the CDR3 is TGTGCCAGCAGCTTAGGCAGGGGTCCCACTGAAGCTTTCTTT.

This chain joins TRBV19 and TRBJ2-2, with TRBD1 matching over 10 bases. With 5 bases clipped from V and 6 bases from J, the junction kept 12 bases outside the gene matches. CDR3 size: 17 residues. Germline-derived CDR1 and CDR2 are LNHDA and SQIVND (reference sequence). For the CDR3, the DNA is TGTGCCAGTAGTGCGTCCGGGACAGGGGTTTATTCCGGGGAGCTGTTTTTT. Protein product: CASSASGTGVYSGELFF.

The chain carries TRBV6-5 and TRBJ1-4; possibly TRBD1 for D (5 bases). Germline V gene sequence: CDR1 MNHEY, CDR2 SVGAGI. Deletions cut 6 bases from V and 8 bases from J, with 16 bases between. This CDR3 is 14 amino acids long. The CDR3 protein is CASRARDLEEKLFF. The CDR3, as DNA: TGTGCCAGCAGGGCTAGGGACTTAGAAGAAAAACTGTTTTTT.